This TCR beta chain was captured in a study of breast tumors, draining lymph nodes, adjacent tissues (dated by TCRdb to between 2015 and 2016). The study in broad terms: TCR beta repertoires were compared across tumor, adjacent nontumor tissue and axillary lymph nodes obtained from breast cancer patients. In human breast cancer, the study set out to assess how tumor, surrounding tissue and draining lymph node repertoires relate to one another and whether T cells might be exchanged between them. Here is what the overall study found, with its caveats: T-cell repertoire diversity in tumors was found to be lower than in lymph nodes but higher than in nontumor tissue, and preferential V and J gene usage was observed. In luminal-like breast cancer, tumor and nontumor tissue repertoires resembled each other significantly more than in basal-like breast cancer. A scenario in which most tumor T cells derive from the lymph node and then expand within tumor tissue was judged to be consistent with the data. Rather than being directly demonstrated, the conclusion that tumor T cells originate in lymph nodes was presented as consistent with a hypothesis.

Sequencing relied on an Illumina HiSeq 2000. Multiplex PCR amplification was used to build the TCR beta chain libraries. The amplified TCR beta chain products were analyzed by high-throughput sequencing. TCRdb applied fastp at Q25 and MiXCR to the public reads, then kept only in-frame beta chains. A single entry per CDR3 protein holds the most common genes and DNA from its merged rows. The sample table shows roughly 120,000 distinct CDR3 sequences, and just under 20% are seen once. The ten top clones hold about 3.5% of the sample. This clonotype came up many times. Its recognized antigen is unknown. Per-nucleotide qualities are absent, and no much larger clonotype sits a single base away. The lymph node samples were taken from the axillary draining lymph nodes of breast cancer patients. The germline V gene (reference sequence) supplies CDR1 DFQATT and CDR2 SNEGSKA. There are 17 amino acids in the CDR3, from cysteine to phenylalanine inclusive. CDR3 DNA is the only sequence kept; it has 51 bases, read in frame from the first base. V and J are trimmed by 1 base and 0 bases, and the gene matches miss 4 bases of the junction.

The source material was axillary lymph node tissue. The V and J genes are TRBV20-1 and TRBJ2-1; the junction holds 12 bases that match TRBD2. The TCR comes from a female donor with breast cancer. Some clones in this sample may be carry-over from other donors' samples. This receptor carries the CDR3 CSARALAGGSSYNEQFF. The sequenced DNA: TGCAGTGCTAGAGCCCTAGCGGGGGGGAGCTCCTACAATGAGCAGTTCTTC.